This TCR beta chain is from a study of T-cell reconstitution after alpha-beta-depleted transplantation in children listed by TCRdb under 2016. In terms of the full investigation: T-cell immune reconstitution after TCRalphabeta/CD19-depleted allogeneic hematopoietic cell transplantation in children was quantitatively tracked in the study by means of TCR repertoire profiling. Here is what the overall study found, with its caveats: About two months after transplant, the apparently early recovery of alphabetaT-cell counts reportedly depended on just several hundred clones that had expanded rapidly and came from non-depleted graft cells. Hyperexpanded clone frequencies declined over subsequent months; after one year, T-cell counts and TCRbeta diversity were mostly attributed to newly produced T cells. The high TCRbeta diversity at day 60 in some patients was ascribed to recipient T cells and intrathymic progenitors that had survived conditioning.

The library was generated by PCR. Sequencing was performed on an Illumina HiSeq 2500. Molecular barcoding was employed in the preparation of TCR libraries, with unique molecular identifiers being used to normalize TCRbeta repertoire quantification. TCRdb took the public reads, trimmed them with fastp at Q25, ran MiXCR for clone calling and kept in-frame beta chains. When rows share a CDR3 protein, they turn into one entry using the most common DNA and genes. The sample table holds about 250,000 distinct CDR3 sequences, of which 20% to 30% were seen once. The top ten constitute roughly 5% of the sample. The treatment or condition label here, explained by the study, means: allogeneic hematopoietic cell transplantation with graft depleted of TCRalphabeta T cells and CD19 B cells. Transplant recipients were children who received TCRalphabeta/CD19-depleted allogeneic hematopoietic cell grafts. This clonotype occurred a few times. No antigen is known for it. Base qualities are not recorded, but no much larger clone differs from it by a single base.

Cut back by 6 bases and 4 bases, the V and J ends lie 16 bases apart. CDR1 and CDR2, looked up from the germline V gene, are ENHRY and SYGVKD. The CDR3 numbers 15 residues from cysteine through phenylalanine. The sequence is cut down to CDR3 DNA, 45 bases in frame from base 1. This sequence was found in a female patient aged 2-9 years who had a stem cell transplant for congenital amegakaryocytic thrombocytopenia, so the T cells may come from the graft donor. Sequenced here: PBMCs, mostly from graft donor cells, sampled 360 days after TCRalphabeta/CD19-depleted stem cell transplant. This sequence uses TRBV10-3 and TRBJ2-1; a tentative D call is TRBD1 (5 bases match). CDR3 protein: CAIRVNGQAYNEQFF. Here is the DNA: TGTGCCATCAGAGTTAACGGACAAGCGTACAATGAGCAGTTCTTC.